This T cell receptor beta chain came from a study of glioma-infiltrating T cells. Overall study findings and caveats: CDR3 overlap between tissue and blood was very small. Tissue-blood divergence was below expectation in non-neoplastic patients, above in gliomas.

Looked up from germline, CDR1 is MGHRA and CDR2 is YSYEKL. Unmatched junction bases numbered 13, after V lost 6 bases and J lost 5 bases. This CDR3 contains 17 residues. In the case of this clonotype: The antigen remains unidentified. A read error may explain this, as a much larger clone is one base away.

Using RNA template, CDR3s of TCR alpha and beta were amplified with iRepertoire arm-PCR. For one-step reverse transcription and amplification, about 85-400 ng of tissue mRNA or PBMC total RNA was used. One entry per CDR3 protein, called by TCRdb with MiXCR from the multiplex PCR reads. This table holds 85,000 to 110,000 distinct CDR3 sequences, 29% found once. Input material: glioma tissue, nonneoplastic brain tissue, or PBMCs (not recorded which). The clonotype comes from a human donor with low-grade glioma or glioblastoma, undergoing nonglioma brain surgery, or in good health (not recorded which). The rearrangement uses TRBV4-1 and TRBJ2-3, with 11 bases identical to TRBD2. CDR3 sequence reads: CASRLDLAGGIKDTQYF. CDR3 bases: TGCGCCAGCAGGCTCGATTTAGCGGGGGGGATAAAAGATACGCAGTATTTT.